The next 24 T cell receptor beta chains were all read from a single sample in a study of T-cell memory formation after mild COVID-19. In TCRdb, the 5' RACE reads were re-called with MiXCR into one record per CDR3 protein. The sample contains 450,000 to 650,000 distinct CDR3 sequences, 20% to 25% of which appear only once. Material: PBMCs or a T cell subset sorted from them (not recorded which). Receptors originate from an adult woman who had mild COVID-19 (a few samples of this study predate the infection). Cell type and time point are not known.

This clonotype was observed a handful of times. The chain combines TRBV18 with TRBJ2-1, with 7 bases matching TRBD2. J was trimmed by 6 bases and V by 2 bases; bases with no gene match: 4. The CDR3 is 14 amino acids. From germline, CDR1 is KGHSH and CDR2 LQKENI. The CDR3 sequence: CASSPVAGSNEQFF. CDR3 DNA: TGTGCCAGCTCACCAGTAGCGGGTAGCAATGAGCAGTTCTTC.

This clonotype was recorded a few times. V gene TRBV15 combines with J gene TRBJ2-7; D assignment may be TRBD1 or TRBD2 (5 bases each). Between the trimmed V and J ends, which lost 2 bases and 2 bases, there was a span of 10 bases. The V gene's germline CDR1 is LNHNV and CDR2 YYDKDF (reference sequence). CDR3 length equals 14 residues. The CDR3 bases are TGTGCCACCAGCAGAACCGGGACGGCCTACGAGCAGTACTTC. Amino acid sequence: CATSRTGTAYEQYF.

This clonotype was observed a few times. The chain recombines TRBV12-3 or TRBV12-4 with TRBJ1-2; D is undetermined. V lost 4 bases to trimming and J lost 0 bases, with 12 bases between them. This CDR3 comprises 15 residues. CDR3 bases: TGTGCCAGCAGTTCGAGAGGTCTGGCTAACTATGGCTACACCTTC. Residues: CASSSRGLANYGYTF.

The CDR3 DNA reads as TGTGCCAGCAGCTTAGCTGGGGGGGCCACCTACAATGAGCAGTTCTTC. This codes for CASSLAGGATYNEQFF. V is TRBV7-6 and J is TRBJ2-1; possibly TRBD2 for D (7 bases). The V end lost 0 bases, the J end lost 2 bases, and 11 bases lay between the germline ends. Germline V lookup: CDR1 SGHVS, CDR2 FNYEAQ. The length of the CDR3 is 16 residues. The complete variable domain, with remaining parts taken from reference TRBV7-6 and TRBJ2-1, reads GAGVSQSPRYKVTKRGQDVALRCDPISGHVSLYWYRQALGQGPEFLTYFNYEAQQDKSGLPNDRFSAERPEGSISTLTIQRTEQRDSAMYRCASSLAGGATYNEQFFGPGTRLTVL.

V gene TRBV6-1 combines with J gene TRBJ2-3; maybe TRBD2 (5 bases). Deletions cut 3 bases from V and 0 bases from J, with 16 bases between. The CDR3 contains 17 residues. Germline CDR1 and CDR2: MNHNS and SASEGT. The chain's CDR3 is CASSEKRLAPSTDTQYF. The CDR3 DNA reads as TGTGCCAGCAGTGAGAAGCGGCTAGCCCCTAGCACAGATACGCAGTATTTT.

This clonotype was counted only a few times. The chain links TRBV7-8 to TRBJ2-3, with D possibly TRBD1 on 5 matching bases. This CDR3 has 14 amino acids. Trimming took 1 base from V and 2 from J, leaving 7 bases between them. Germline-derived CDR1 and CDR2 are SGHVS and FQNEAQ. The chain's CDR3 is CASSLVDITDTQYF. As DNA, the CDR3 is TGTGCCAGCAGCTTAGTGGACATCACAGATACGCAGTATTTT.

This clonotype was picked up many times. J is TRBJ2-2 and V is TRBV7-3; D possibly corresponds to TRBD2 (5 bases). The length of the CDR3 is 14 residues. V was clipped by 4 bases and J by 6 bases, with 12 bases between them. The germline CDR1 and CDR2 sequences are SGHTA and FQGTGA. The CDR3 nucleotides read TGTGCCAGCAGCTCCATCCGGGAATCCGGGGAGCTGTTTTTT. Translation gives CASSSIRESGELFF.

A single count supports this clonotype. The V gene is TRBV18, the J gene TRBJ2-5; a weak D match, TRBD1 (6 bases). Germline lookup yields CDR1 KGHSH and CDR2 LQKENI. The germline V and J ends were trimmed by 8 bases and 4 bases, with 14 bases remaining between them. This CDR3 has 13 residues. CDR3 sequence reads: CASTSPQGETQYF. CDR3 sequence (DNA): TGTGCCAGCACATCACCACAGGGAGAGACCCAGTACTTC. Full variable domain (rest looked up from reference TRBV18 and TRBJ2-5): NAGVMQNPRHLVRRRGQEARLRCSPMKGHSHVYWYRQLPEEGLKFMVYLQKENIIDESGMPKERFSAEFPKEGPSILRIQQVVRGDSAAYFCASTSPQGETQYFGPGTRLLVL.

This sequence joins TRBV5-6 and TRBJ2-2, with D tentatively TRBD1 (6 bases). V gave up 5 bases and J gave up 6 bases, with 20 bases separating them. Germline V gives CDR1 SGHDT, CDR2 YYEEEE. The CDR3 is 16 amino acids. CDR3 sequence (DNA): TGTGCCAGCAGGACCTATTCTTGGGGGACATCCGGGGAGCTGTTTTTT. This gives the protein CASRTYSWGTSGELFF.

This clonotype appeared a few times. This rearrangement joins TRBV11-1 to TRBJ1-2; 7 nucleotides align to TRBD1. This CDR3 comprises 14 residues. After removal of 3 bases from V and 3 bases from J, the junction contained 4 bases not matched to a gene. The germline V gene encodes CDR1 SGHAT and CDR2 FQDESV (reference sequence). The CDR3 sequence is CASSFGQADYGYTF. CDR3 DNA: TGTGCCAGCAGCTTCGGACAGGCTGACTATGGCTACACCTTC.

The CDR3 nucleotides are TGTGCCAGCAGCTTATCCCCGGGAGCAGGGGCCTACGAGCAGTACTTC. Translating gives CASSLSPGAGAYEQYF. The chain carries TRBV7-2 and TRBJ2-7, with D possibly called TRBD1 or TRBD2 (6 bases each). The CDR3 sequence is 16 residues long. The germline V and J ends were trimmed by 2 bases and 2 bases, with 16 bases remaining between them. Germline V gives CDR1 SGHTA, CDR2 FQGNSA.

The J gene is TRBJ2-7, the V gene TRBV6-2 or TRBV6-3; D not certain. CDR3 size: 13 residues. V lost 2 bases, J lost 7 bases, and 12 bases lay in between. CDR1 and CDR2 from the germline V gene are MNHEY and SVGEGT. The CDR3 DNA follows: TGTGCCAGCAGTTACCTTCTTTCTCGAGAGCAGTACTTC. It specifies CASSYLLSREQYF.

To note about this clonotype: It may be a read error: a sequence one base away is much more abundant. The chain recombines TRBV7-2 with TRBJ2-7; D gene uncertain. Trimming stripped 3 bases from V and 0 bases from J, with 3 bases between. The CDR3 covers 12 residues. Germline CDR1 is SGHTA and CDR2 is FQGNSA. CDR3 sequence reads: CASSFTSYEQYF. In DNA, the CDR3 is TGTGCCAGCAGCTTCACCTCCTACGAGCAGTACTTC.

This clonotype was seen more than once but under ten times. V usage is TRBV29-1 and J usage is TRBJ2-7; the D gene is possibly TRBD2 (5 bases). The germline CDR1 and CDR2 sequences are SQVTM and ANQGSEA. CDR3 length: 14 amino acids. The ends were cut back, 4 bases at V and 0 bases at J, with 13 bases in the middle. CDR3 DNA: TGCAGCGTTGTAGGTAGCGAGAGCTCCTACGAGCAGTACTTC. It translates to CSVVGSESSYEQYF.

This CDR3 is CASSEGLAGGMLYEQYF. The DNA of the CDR3 is TGTGCCAGCAGCGAAGGACTAGCGGGAGGGATGCTGTACGAGCAGTACTTC. The chain combines TRBV11-2 with TRBJ2-7; 15 bases match TRBD2. V shed 5 bases and J 4 bases; nucleotides not matched to a gene: 9. The germline V gene encodes CDR1 SGHAT and CDR2 FQNNGV. The CDR3 sequence is 17 residues long.

This chain uses TRBV7-2 with TRBJ2-7; D not resolved. This CDR3 is built from 14 residues. Germline values: CDR1 SGHTA, CDR2 FQGNSA. Trimming took off 5 bases at V and 0 bases at J, with 11 bases between the two ends. This chain's CDR3 is CASSPMGPSYEQYF. For the CDR3, the DNA is TGTGCCAGCAGCCCCATGGGCCCCTCCTACGAGCAGTACTTC.

The chain carries TRBV10-3 and TRBJ2-7; D is perhaps TRBD1 (6 bases). The CDR3 has 13 residues. V lost 7 bases and J 0 bases, leaving 10 bases between the germline ends. Germline V gene lookup returns CDR1 ENHRY and CDR2 SYGVKD. CDR3 DNA sequence: TGTGCCATCACCCCGGACAGCTCCTACGAGCAGTACTTC. Its protein is CAITPDSSYEQYF.

This sequence joins TRBV7-2 and TRBJ2-1; 7 bases map to TRBD1. The germline CDR1 and CDR2 sequences are SGHTA and FQGNSA. The trim removed 4 bases at V and 6 bases at J, leaving 6 bases unmatched. This CDR3 comprises 14 residues. The DNA of the CDR3 is TGTGCCAGCAGCTCTCGTACAGGGGCCAATGAGCAGTTCTTC. Its translation: CASSSRTGANEQFF.

The chain uses TRBV7-9 and TRBJ1-2; D unclear. There are 14 residues in the CDR3. Between the trimmed V and J ends, which lost 5 bases and 8 bases, there was a span of 18 bases. CDR1 is SEHNR and CDR2 is FQNEAQ in the germline V gene (reference sequence). Written as DNA, the CDR3 is TGTGCCAGCAGCCCGAATCGAGGATCAGAAGGCTACACCTTC. This translates into CASSPNRGSEGYTF.

The chain has TRBV5-1 and TRBJ2-1; 10 bases line up with TRBD2. The germline V gene encodes CDR1 SGHRS and CDR2 YFSETQ. The CDR3 contains 14 residues. Trimming at V came to 7 bases and at J to 12 bases, leaving 13 bases not matched to a gene. The CDR3 sequence is CASDPSGGEFGQFF. For the CDR3, the DNA is TGCGCCAGCGACCCGAGCGGGGGGGAATTTGGGCAGTTCTTC.

The genes are TRBV20-1 and TRBJ2-5; perhaps TRBD1 as D (6 bases). Between the trimmed V and J ends, which lost 5 bases and 3 bases, there was a span of 13 bases. CDR1 is DFQATT and CDR2 is SNEGSKA in the germline V gene (reference sequence). This CDR3 has 13 amino acids. The CDR3 region is CSAPWTDEETQYF. DNA of the CDR3: TGCAGTGCTCCGTGGACAGACGAAGAGACCCAGTACTTC.

The J gene is TRBJ2-7, the V gene TRBV5-1; D assignment may be TRBD1 or TRBD2 (5 bases each). This CDR3 region has 13 residues. V was clipped by 2 bases and J by 7 bases, with 13 bases between them. Germline-derived CDR1 and CDR2 are SGHRS and YFSETQ. As DNA, the CDR3 is TGCGCCAGCAGCTTTGGACATCCGGGAGAGCAGTACTTC. Translating gives CASSFGHPGEQYF.

This clonotype was counted a few times. The V call is TRBV7-3, the J call TRBJ1-1; D possibly corresponds to TRBD1 (6 bases). CDR1 is SGHTA and CDR2 is FQGTGA in the germline V gene. The CDR3 loop spans 12 amino acids. V was trimmed by 7 bases and J by 8 bases, leaving 14 bases between them. The CDR3 loop reads CASINRDPEAFF. In DNA form, the CDR3 reads TGTGCCAGCATAAACAGGGACCCAGAAGCTTTCTTT.

V usage is TRBV3-1 and J usage is TRBJ2-1; 11 positions agree with TRBD2. V lost 4 bases and J lost 6; bases outside the gene matches: 5. Per the germline V gene, CDR1 is LGHDT and CDR2 is YNNKEL (reference sequence). There are 15 residues in the CDR3. The CDR3 DNA is TGTGCCAGCAGCCGCCGTAGCGGGAGGGGCAATGAGCAGTTCTTC. Its translation: CASSRRSGRGNEQFF.